This TCR beta chain comes out of a study of shared clonotypes between healthy human individuals. Whole-study context: CD4 naive and memory got three plates each, CD8 naive two, CD8 memory one. Notes on the study in general: Only blood samples were collected, and tissue repertoires likely differ.

The V gene end was trimmed by 2 bases and the J gene end by 5 bases; junction bases not matched to a gene: 9. The CDR3 consists of 15 residues. CDR1 and CDR2 (germline): SEHNR, FQNEAQ (reference sequence). A note on this clone: Antigen: not known.

Genomic DNA per cell subset filled all wells of several immunoSEQ plates. Sorted-subset replicate PCRs used about 0.2 ug of genomic DNA. This amount corresponded to 30,000 to 35,000 T cell genomes. TCRdb's table, derived via immunoSEQ multiplex PCR, lists solely in-frame clones and lacks some. Of some 1.4 million clones listed, roughly 96% are singletons. The receptor was isolated from a man aged 25 to 40 in good health. The V gene is TRBV7-9, the J gene TRBJ2-7; 7 bases align to TRBD2. The sequenced material came from naive CD4+ T cells sorted from blood. Subset specified: CD45RA+ positively selected. The DNA of the CDR3 is TGTGCCAGCAGCTTACGTGCGGGAGCAGATAACGAGCAGTACTTC. Translation gives CASSLRAGADNEQYF.